The next 2 T cell receptor beta chains were all read from a single sample in a study of blood T cell repertoires in COVID-19. Here immunoSEQ multiplex PCR was the method, and the copy in TCRdb shows in-frame clones only, minus some. The table records about 300,000 clones, 80% to 90% of them present only once. The sample consisted of peripheral blood. Every receptor here comes from a woman aged 45 to 65 with COVID-19, enrolled during active disease.

This chain links TRBV21-1 with TRBJ1-5. TRBV21-1 is shown as a pseudogene. This CDR3 region has 16 residues. The CDR3 nucleotides read TGTGCCAGCAGCTCCTGCAGCGATTATAGCAATCAGCCCCAGCATTTT. It encodes CASSSCSDYSNQPQHF.

The chain uses TRBV7-2 and TRBJ2-7, with 8 bases identical to TRBD2. J gave up 3 bases and V 2 bases, and 6 bases lay outside the gene matches. This CDR3 is 15 amino acids long. Germline CDR1 is SGHTA and CDR2 is FQGNSA. The CDR3 DNA reads TGTGCCAGCAGCTTAAAGTCGGGAGGGTTCTACGAGCAGTACTTC. Translated: CASSLKSGGFYEQYF.